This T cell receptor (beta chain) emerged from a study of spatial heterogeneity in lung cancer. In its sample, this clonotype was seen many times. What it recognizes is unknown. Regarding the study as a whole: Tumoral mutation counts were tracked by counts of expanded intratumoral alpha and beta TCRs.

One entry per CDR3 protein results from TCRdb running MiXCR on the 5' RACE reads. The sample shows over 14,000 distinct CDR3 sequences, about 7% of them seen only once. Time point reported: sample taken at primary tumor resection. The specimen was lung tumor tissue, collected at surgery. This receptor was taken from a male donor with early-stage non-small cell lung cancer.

The CDR3 DNA is TGCAGTGCTCCCGGGACAGCGAACACCGGGGAGCTGTTTTTT. Its translation: CSAPGTANTGELFF. This chain connects TRBV20-1 to TRBJ2-2; 7 nucleotides match TRBD1. CDR3 length equals 14 residues. Germline CDR1 and CDR2: DFQATT and SNEGSKA (reference sequence). Trimming cost V 5 bases and J 0 bases; bases outside gene matches: 3.